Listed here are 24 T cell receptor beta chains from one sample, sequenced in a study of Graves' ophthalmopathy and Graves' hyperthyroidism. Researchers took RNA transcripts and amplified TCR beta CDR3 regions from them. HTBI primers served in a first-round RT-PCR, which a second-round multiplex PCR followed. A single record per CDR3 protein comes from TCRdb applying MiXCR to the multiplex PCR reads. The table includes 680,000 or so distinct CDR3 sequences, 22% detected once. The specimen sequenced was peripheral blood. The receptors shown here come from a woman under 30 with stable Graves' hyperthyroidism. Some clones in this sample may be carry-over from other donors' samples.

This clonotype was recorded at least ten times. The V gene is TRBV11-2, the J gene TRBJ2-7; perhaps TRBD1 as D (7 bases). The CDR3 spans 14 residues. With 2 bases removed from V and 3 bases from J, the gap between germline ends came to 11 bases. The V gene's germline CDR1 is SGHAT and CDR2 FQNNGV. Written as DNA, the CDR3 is TGTGCCAGCAGCTTACAGGGGGGCCACTACGAGCAGTACTTC. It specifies CASSLQGGHYEQYF.

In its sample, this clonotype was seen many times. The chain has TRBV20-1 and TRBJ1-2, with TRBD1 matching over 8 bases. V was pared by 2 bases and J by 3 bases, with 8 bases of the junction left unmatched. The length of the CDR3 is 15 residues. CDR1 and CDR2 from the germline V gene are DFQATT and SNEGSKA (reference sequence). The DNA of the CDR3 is TGCAGTGCTAGAAGTTCAACAGGGGGGGACTATGGCTACACCTTC. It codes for CSARSSTGGDYGYTF.

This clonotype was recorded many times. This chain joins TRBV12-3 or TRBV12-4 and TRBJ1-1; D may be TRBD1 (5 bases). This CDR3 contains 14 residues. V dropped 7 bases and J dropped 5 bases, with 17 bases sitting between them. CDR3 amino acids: CASTWGPRRTEAFF. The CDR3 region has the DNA TGTGCCAGCACCTGGGGCCCACGAAGGACTGAAGCTTTCTTT.

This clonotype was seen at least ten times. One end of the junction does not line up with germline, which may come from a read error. The CDR3 DNA sequence: TGCAGTACTAGATTGGGGGGGGATTCACCCCTCCACTTT. It encodes CSTRLGGDSPLHF. The chain combines TRBV20-1 with TRBJ1-6; the D gene is possibly TRBD1 (5 bases). The CDR3 spans 13 residues. The germline V gene encodes CDR1 DFQATT and CDR2 SNEGSKA (reference sequence).

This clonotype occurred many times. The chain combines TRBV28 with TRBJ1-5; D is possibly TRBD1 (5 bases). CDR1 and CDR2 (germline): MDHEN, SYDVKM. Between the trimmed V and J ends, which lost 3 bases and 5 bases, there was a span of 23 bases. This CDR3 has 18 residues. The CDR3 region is CASSFEVAHVDKYQPQHF. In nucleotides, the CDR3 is TGTGCCAGCAGTTTTGAGGTTGCCCATGTGGACAAGTATCAGCCCCAGCATTTT. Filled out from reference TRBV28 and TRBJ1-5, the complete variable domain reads DVKVTQSSRYLVKRTGEKVFLECVQDMDHENMFWYRQDPGLGLRLIYFSYDVKMKEKGDIPEGYSVSREKKERFSLILESASTNQTSMYLCASSFEVAHVDKYQPQHFGDGTRLSIL.

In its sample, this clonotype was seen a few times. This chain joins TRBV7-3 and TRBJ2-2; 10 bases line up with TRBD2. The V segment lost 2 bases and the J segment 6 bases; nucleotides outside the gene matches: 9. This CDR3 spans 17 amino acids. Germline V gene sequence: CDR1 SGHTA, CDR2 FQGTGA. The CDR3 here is CASSLGPSGGPPGELFF. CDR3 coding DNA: TGTGCCAGCAGCTTAGGTCCTAGCGGGGGCCCCCCCGGGGAGCTGTTTTTT.

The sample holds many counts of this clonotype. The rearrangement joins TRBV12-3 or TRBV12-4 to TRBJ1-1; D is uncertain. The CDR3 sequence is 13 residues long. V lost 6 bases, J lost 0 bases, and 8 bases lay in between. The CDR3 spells CASSHLLNTEAFF. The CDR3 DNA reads TGTGCCAGCAGCCACCTGCTGAACACTGAAGCTTTCTTT.

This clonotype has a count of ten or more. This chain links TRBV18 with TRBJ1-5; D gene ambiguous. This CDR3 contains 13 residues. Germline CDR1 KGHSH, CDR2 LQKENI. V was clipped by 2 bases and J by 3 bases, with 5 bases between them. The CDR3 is CASSPGVNQPQHF. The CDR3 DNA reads TGTGCCAGCTCACCAGGGGTCAATCAGCCCCAGCATTTT. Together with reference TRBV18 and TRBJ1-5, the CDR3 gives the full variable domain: NAGVMQNPRHLVRRRGQEARLRCSPMKGHSHVYWYRQLPEEGLKFMVYLQKENIIDESGMPKERFSAEFPKEGPSILRIQQVVRGDSAAYFCASSPGVNQPQHFGDGTRLSIL.

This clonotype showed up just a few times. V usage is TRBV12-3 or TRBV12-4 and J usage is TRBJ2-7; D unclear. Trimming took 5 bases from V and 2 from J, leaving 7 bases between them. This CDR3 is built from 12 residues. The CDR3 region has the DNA TGTGCCAGCAGTATGACCCCCTACGAGCAGTACTTC. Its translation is CASSMTPYEQYF.

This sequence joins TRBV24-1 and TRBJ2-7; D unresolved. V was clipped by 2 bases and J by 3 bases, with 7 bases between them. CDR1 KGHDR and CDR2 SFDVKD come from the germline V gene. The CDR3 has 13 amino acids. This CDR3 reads CATSDSRNYEQYF. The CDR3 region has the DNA TGTGCCACCAGTGATTCCCGGAACTACGAGCAGTACTTC.

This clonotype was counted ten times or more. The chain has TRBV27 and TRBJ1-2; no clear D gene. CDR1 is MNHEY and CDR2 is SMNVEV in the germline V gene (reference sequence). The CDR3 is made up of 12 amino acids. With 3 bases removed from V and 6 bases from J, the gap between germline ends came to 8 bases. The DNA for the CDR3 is TGTGCCAGCAGTTTCAACGGGGATGGCTACACCTTC. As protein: CASSFNGDGYTF.

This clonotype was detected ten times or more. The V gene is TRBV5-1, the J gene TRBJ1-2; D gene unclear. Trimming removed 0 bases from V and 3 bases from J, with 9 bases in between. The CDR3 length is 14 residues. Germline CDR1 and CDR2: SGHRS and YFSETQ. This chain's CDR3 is CASSLDGQDYGYTF. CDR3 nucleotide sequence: TGCGCCAGCAGCTTGGATGGGCAGGACTATGGCTACACCTTC.

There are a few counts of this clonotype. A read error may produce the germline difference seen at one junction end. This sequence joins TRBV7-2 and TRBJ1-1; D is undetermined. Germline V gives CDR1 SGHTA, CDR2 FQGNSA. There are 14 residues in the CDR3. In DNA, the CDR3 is TGTGCCAGCAGCTTAGCAGGGCTGAACACTGAAGCTTGCTTT. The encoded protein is CASSLAGLNTEACF. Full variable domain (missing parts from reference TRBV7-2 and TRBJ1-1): GAGVSQSPSNKVTEKGKDVELRCDPISGHTALYWYRQSLGQGLEFLIYFQGNSAPDKSGLPSDRFSAERTGGSVSTLTIQRTQQEDSAVYLCASSLAGLNTEACFGQGTRLTVV.

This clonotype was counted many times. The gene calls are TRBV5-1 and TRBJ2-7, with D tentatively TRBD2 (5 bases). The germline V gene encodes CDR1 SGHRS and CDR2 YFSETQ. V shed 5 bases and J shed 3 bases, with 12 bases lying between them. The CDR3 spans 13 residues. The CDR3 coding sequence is TGCGCCAGCAGGGTGGCGGGCGACTACGAGCAGTACTTC. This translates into CASRVAGDYEQYF.

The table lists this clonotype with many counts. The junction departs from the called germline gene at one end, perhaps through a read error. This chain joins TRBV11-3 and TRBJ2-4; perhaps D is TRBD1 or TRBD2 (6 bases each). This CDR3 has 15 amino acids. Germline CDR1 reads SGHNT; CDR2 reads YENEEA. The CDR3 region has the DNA TGTGCCAGCAGCTTAGTAGGGGGGTTCGGAAACATTAAGTACTTC. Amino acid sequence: CASSLVGGFGNIKYF.

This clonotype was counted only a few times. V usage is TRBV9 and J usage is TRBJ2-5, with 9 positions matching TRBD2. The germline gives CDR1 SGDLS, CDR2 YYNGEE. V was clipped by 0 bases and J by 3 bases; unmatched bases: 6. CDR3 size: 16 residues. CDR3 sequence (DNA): TGTGCCAGCAGCGTAGCCCCGGGACTAGCCAAAGAGACCCAGTACTTC. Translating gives CASSVAPGLAKETQYF.

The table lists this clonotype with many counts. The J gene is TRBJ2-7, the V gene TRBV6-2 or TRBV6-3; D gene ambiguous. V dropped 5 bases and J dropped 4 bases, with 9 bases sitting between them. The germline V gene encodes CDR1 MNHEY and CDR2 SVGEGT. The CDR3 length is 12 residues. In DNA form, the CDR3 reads TGTGCCAGCAGTGACCCTCCGTACGAGCAGTACTTC. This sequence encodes CASSDPPYEQYF.

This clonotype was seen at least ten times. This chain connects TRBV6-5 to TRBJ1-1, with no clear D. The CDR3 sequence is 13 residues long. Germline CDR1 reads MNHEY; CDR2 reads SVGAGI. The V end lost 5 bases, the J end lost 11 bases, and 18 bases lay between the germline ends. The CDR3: CASSNTGTSVAFF. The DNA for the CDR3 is TGTGCCAGCAGTAACACCGGCACATCGGTGGCTTTCTTT.

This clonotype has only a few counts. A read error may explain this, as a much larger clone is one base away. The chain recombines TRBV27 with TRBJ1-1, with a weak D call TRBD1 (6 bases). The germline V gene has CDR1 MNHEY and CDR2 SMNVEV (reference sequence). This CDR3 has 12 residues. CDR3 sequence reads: CASSLGQTEACF. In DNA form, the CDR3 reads TGTGCCAGCAGTTTAGGACAGACTGAAGCTTGCTTT.

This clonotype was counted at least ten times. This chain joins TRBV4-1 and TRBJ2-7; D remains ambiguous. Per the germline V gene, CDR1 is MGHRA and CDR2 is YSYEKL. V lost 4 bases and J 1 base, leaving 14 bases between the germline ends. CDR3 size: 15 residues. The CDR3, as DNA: TGCGCCAGCAGCCCCGATAAAGGGCGTTCCTACGAGCAGTACTTC. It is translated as CASSPDKGRSYEQYF.

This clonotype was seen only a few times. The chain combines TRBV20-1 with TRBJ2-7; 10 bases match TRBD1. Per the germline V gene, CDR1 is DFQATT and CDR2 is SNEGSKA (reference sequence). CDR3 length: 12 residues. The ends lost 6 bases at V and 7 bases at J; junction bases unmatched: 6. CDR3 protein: CSAPDRGREQYF. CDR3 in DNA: TGCAGTGCACCTGACAGGGGGCGAGAGCAGTACTTC.

CDR3 region: CASSLYRGDTGELFF. CDR3 in DNA: TGTGCCAGCAGCTTATACAGGGGTGACACCGGGGAGCTGTTTTTT. The V call is TRBV7-8, the J call TRBJ2-2; 7 bases match TRBD1. Germline V gene data show CDR1 as SGHVS and CDR2 as FQNEAQ. The CDR3 sequence is 15 residues long. The V and J ends lost 2 bases and 3 bases, in that order; junction bases with no gene match: 3.

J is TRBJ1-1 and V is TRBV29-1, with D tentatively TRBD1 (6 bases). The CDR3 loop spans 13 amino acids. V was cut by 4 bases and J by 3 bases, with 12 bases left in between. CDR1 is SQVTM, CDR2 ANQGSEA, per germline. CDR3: CSVVGAGHTEAFF. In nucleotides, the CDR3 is TGCAGCGTTGTGGGGGCAGGACACACTGAAGCTTTCTTT.

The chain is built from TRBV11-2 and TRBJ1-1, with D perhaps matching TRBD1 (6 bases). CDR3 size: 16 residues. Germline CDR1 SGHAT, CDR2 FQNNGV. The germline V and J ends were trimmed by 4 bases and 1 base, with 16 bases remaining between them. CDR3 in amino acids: CASSSPWQGWNTEAFF. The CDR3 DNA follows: TGTGCCAGCAGCTCTCCATGGCAGGGGTGGAACACTGAAGCTTTCTTT.